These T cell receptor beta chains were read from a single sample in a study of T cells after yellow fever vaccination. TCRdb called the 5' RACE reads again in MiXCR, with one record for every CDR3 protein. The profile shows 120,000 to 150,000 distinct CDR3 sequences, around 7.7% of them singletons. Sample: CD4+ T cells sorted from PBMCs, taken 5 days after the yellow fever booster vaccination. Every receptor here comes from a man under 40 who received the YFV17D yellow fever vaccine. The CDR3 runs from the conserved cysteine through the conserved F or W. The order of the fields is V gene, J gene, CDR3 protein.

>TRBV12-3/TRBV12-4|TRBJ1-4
CASSTGLTNEKLFF
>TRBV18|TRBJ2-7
CASSPLGGTGPYEQYF
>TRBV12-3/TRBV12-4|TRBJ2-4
CASSPGNSKNIQYF
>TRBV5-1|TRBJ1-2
CASSPSVRGYGYTF
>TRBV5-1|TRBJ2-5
CASSLGQQETQYF
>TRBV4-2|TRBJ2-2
CASSLGRGELFF
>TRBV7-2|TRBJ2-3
CASSLRSGTGSDTQYF
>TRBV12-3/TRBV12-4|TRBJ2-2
CASSPREGEGNTGELFF
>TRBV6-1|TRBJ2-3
CASSNDRGTNTQYF
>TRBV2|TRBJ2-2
CASSAGGDGKTNTGELFF
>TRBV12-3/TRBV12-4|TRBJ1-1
CASRGAGSEAFF
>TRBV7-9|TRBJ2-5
CASSTQGGQETQYF
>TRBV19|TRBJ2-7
CASSIGTSGREQYF
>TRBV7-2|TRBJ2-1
CASRPTAGGPNEQFF
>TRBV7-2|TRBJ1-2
CASSLADPAHSYGYTF
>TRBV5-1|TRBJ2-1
CASSSGTRGYNEQFF
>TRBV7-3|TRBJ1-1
CASSSRGPNTEAFF
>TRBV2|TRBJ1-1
CASSELENTEAFF
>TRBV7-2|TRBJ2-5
CASSQQGKTQYF
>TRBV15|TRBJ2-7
CATSRSWGYEQYF
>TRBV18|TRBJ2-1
CASLQQGGYNEQFF
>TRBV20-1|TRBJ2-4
CSAPGQGGNIQYF
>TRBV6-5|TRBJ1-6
CASRGGWVSYSGPLHF
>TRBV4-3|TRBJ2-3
CASSQPNTDTQYF
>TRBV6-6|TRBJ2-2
CASSFSPGELFF
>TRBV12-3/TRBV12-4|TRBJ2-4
CASSLNRWNIQYF
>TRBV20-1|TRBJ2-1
CSAATSGLDNEQFF
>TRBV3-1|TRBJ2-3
CASSVRTDTQYF
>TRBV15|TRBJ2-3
CATSLVDTQYF
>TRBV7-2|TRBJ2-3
CASSPAGGAGTDTQYF
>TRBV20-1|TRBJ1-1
CSARGTEAPEAFF
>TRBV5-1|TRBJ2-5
CATSAAREASGSSETQYF
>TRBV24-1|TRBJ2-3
CATSDLRADTQYF
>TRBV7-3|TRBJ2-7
CASSLMGLAGSEQYF
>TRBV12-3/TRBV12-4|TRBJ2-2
CASSFQDFGPGELFF
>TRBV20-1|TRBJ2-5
CSARAITQETQYF
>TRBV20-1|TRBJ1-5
CSAIEGQGLHF
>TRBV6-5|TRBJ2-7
CASSYSRPSYEQYF